This entry lists 29 T cell receptor beta chains sequenced from one sample in a study of PD-1 blockade in classical Hodgkin lymphoma. All patients experienced relapse after autologous stem cell transplantation, and brentuximab vedotin exposure was variable. Sequenced by immunoSEQ multiplex PCR; TCRdb stores in-frame clones only, minus some. The table records nearly 55,000 clones, over 70% of them present only once. Sequenced material: peripheral blood mononuclear cells (PBMCs), taken at baseline. The origin of the receptors is a human donor with classical Hodgkin lymphoma.

Concerning this clone itself: Other DNA sequences in the same sample also yield this CDR3. V usage is TRBV20-1 and J usage is TRBJ2-1; no clear D. This CDR3 spans 11 amino acids. The germline V and J ends were trimmed by 2 bases and 2 bases, with 1 base remaining between them. The germline gives CDR1 DFQATT, CDR2 SNEGSKA (reference sequence). The CDR3 DNA is TGCAGTGCTAGACCCTACAATGAGCAGTTCTTC. It encodes CSARPYNEQFF.

V and J are TRBV10-3 and TRBJ2-7; possibly TRBD1 for D (6 bases). The germline V and J ends were trimmed by 3 bases and 2 bases, with 14 bases remaining between them. Germline V gives CDR1 ENHRY, CDR2 SYGVKD. The CDR3 extends over 15 amino acids. The DNA for the CDR3 is TGTGCCATCAGTGAATTGGACAGAACAACCTACGAGCAGTACTTC. It is translated as CAISELDRTTYEQYF.

The CDR3 loop reads CASTKGNVDIQYF. Written as DNA, the CDR3 is TGTGCCAGCACGAAGGGTAATGTGGACATTCAGTACTTC. V and J are TRBV2 and TRBJ2-4; D is uncertain. Germline CDR1 reads SNHLY; CDR2 reads FYNNEI. CDR3 length equals 13 residues. V lost 7 bases to trimming and J lost 8 bases, with 15 bases between them.

This chain uses TRBV13 with TRBJ1-2, with D tentatively TRBD1 (6 bases). In germline, CDR1 is PRHDT, CDR2 FYEKMQ (reference sequence). This CDR3 spans 12 amino acids. V was clipped by 5 bases and J by 8 bases, with 12 bases between them. The CDR3 region has the DNA TGTGCCAGCAGCCGGACAGCCCTAGGCTACACCTTC. Residues: CASSRTALGYTF.

V is TRBV19 and J is TRBJ2-1; tentative D call: TRBD2 (6 bases). CDR3 length: 14 residues. Deletions cut 2 bases from V and 5 bases from J, with 10 bases between. The V gene's germline CDR1 is LNHDA and CDR2 SQIVND (reference sequence). As DNA, the CDR3 is TGTGCCAGTAGTATAACTAGCACCGACAATGAGCAGTTCTTC. Translating gives CASSITSTDNEQFF.

The gene calls are TRBV29-1 and TRBJ1-2, with D perhaps TRBD1 (6 bases). Germline V gives CDR1 SQVTM, CDR2 ANQGSEA. This CDR3 is built from 15 residues. The V gene lost 8 bases and the J gene lost 5 bases, with 24 bases spanning the gap. This CDR3 reads CSSREKQGARYGYTF. The CDR3 nucleotides are TGCAGCTCAAGGGAAAAACAGGGAGCTCGGTATGGCTACACCTTC.

The J gene is TRBJ2-7, the V gene TRBV18, with 11 bases identical to TRBD1. With V trimmed by 1 base and J by 3 bases, 5 bases remained unmatched. The CDR3 contains 16 residues. Germline CDR1 and CDR2: KGHSH and LQKENI. DNA for the CDR3: TGTGCCAGCTCACCACTGGGACAGGGGGGGGTCTACGAGCAGTACTTC. It translates to CASSPLGQGGVYEQYF.

The V gene is TRBV19, the J gene TRBJ2-5, with 12 bases matching TRBD2. Germline loops: CDR1 LNHDA, CDR2 SQIVND (reference sequence). After removal of 2 bases from V and 5 bases from J, the junction contained 15 bases not matched to a gene. There are 19 residues in the CDR3. CDR3 region: CASSIRKDGRTSGTETQYF. CDR3 bases: TGTGCCAGTAGTATAAGGAAGGATGGCAGGACTAGCGGGACGGAGACCCAGTACTTC.

The chain joins TRBV27 to TRBJ2-6; D call uncertain. V gave up 3 bases and J gave up 0 bases, with 6 bases separating them. The CDR3 is 15 residues long. The V gene's germline CDR1 is MNHEY and CDR2 SMNVEV (reference sequence). CDR3 sequence: CASSFGFSGANVLTF. CDR3 in DNA: TGTGCCAGCAGTTTTGGCTTCTCTGGGGCCAACGTCCTGACTTTC. Variable domain in full (rest from reference TRBV27 and TRBJ2-6): EAQVTQNPRYLITVTGKKLTVTCSQNMNHEYMSWYRQDPGLGLRQIYYSMNVEVTDKGDVPEGYKVSRKEKRNFPLILESPSPNQTSLYFCASSFGFSGANVLTFGAGSRLTVL.

V and J are TRBV7-9 and TRBJ2-2; 9 bases fit TRBD1. V shed 1 base, J shed 4 bases, and the junction held 4 bases outside the gene matches. Germline CDR1 and CDR2: SEHNR and FQNEAQ (reference sequence). The CDR3 totals 16 residues. This CDR3 reads CASSLGATGGTGELFF. Here the CDR3 DNA reads TGTGCCAGCAGCTTAGGCGCGACAGGGGGCACCGGGGAGCTGTTTTTT.

This clone came up once. The chain couples TRBV5-4 to TRBJ2-7; D gene uncertain. The CDR3 consists of 13 residues. The germline V and J ends were trimmed by 2 bases and 6 bases, with 12 bases remaining between them. Germline values: CDR1 SGHNT, CDR2 YYREEE (reference sequence). CDR3 in amino acids: CASSFPRIGEQYF. The CDR3 DNA sequence: TGTGCCAGCAGCTTTCCTAGAATAGGCGAGCAGTACTTC.

This chain uses TRBV6-5 with TRBJ1-5; the match to TRBD1 covers 7 bases. CDR1 MNHEY and CDR2 SVGAGI come from the germline V gene. This CDR3 comprises 13 residues. The V and J ends lost 9 bases and 7 bases, in that order; junction bases with no gene match: 9. DNA of the CDR3: TGTGCCAGTATGACAGGGATGGAGCAGCCCCAGCATTTT. Encoded protein: CASMTGMEQPQHF.

The genes are TRBV28 and TRBJ2-7, with D tentatively TRBD1 (5 bases). The CDR3 totals 11 residues. In germline, CDR1 is MDHEN, CDR2 SYDVKM. Trimming removed 6 bases from V and 5 bases from J, with 8 bases in between. The CDR3 DNA sequence: TGTGCCAGCAGATTGACAGACGAGCAGTACTTC. This sequence encodes CASRLTDEQYF.

This rearrangement joins TRBV4-3 to TRBJ1-1, with a tentative D call TRBD1 (5 bases). The CDR3 is 15 residues long. Germline lookup yields CDR1 LGHNA and CDR2 YSLEER. V was shortened by 5 bases and J by 4 bases, with 17 bases between the two germline ends. Written as DNA, the CDR3 is TGCGCCAGCAGCGCCCGGACGGAGGGGAGCACTGAAGCTTTCTTT. Its translation: CASSARTEGSTEAFF.

The rearrangement joins TRBV30 to TRBJ1-4; unclear D gene. V was shortened by 5 bases and J by 5 bases, with 12 bases between the two germline ends. This CDR3 is 13 amino acids long. Germline V CDR1 and CDR2: GTSNPN, SVGIG (reference sequence). The CDR3 here is CAWGGRQNEKLFF. As DNA, the CDR3 is TGTGCCTGGGGTGGCAGGCAAAATGAAAAACTGTTTTTT.

CDR3 protein: CASSNAGTSDYNEQFF. The CDR3 DNA sequence: TGTGCCAGTAGTAACGCCGGGACTAGCGACTACAATGAGCAGTTCTTC. The rearrangement links TRBV19 to TRBJ2-1; 10 bases fit TRBD2. CDR1 is LNHDA, CDR2 SQIVND, per germline (reference sequence). V shed 4 bases, J shed 3 bases, and the junction held 6 bases outside the gene matches. This CDR3 spans 16 amino acids.

The chain links TRBV6-5 to TRBJ1-3; a possible D gene is TRBD1 (5 bases). This CDR3 spans 15 amino acids. Germline V gene lookup returns CDR1 MNHEY and CDR2 SVGAGI. V lost 5 bases, J lost 2 bases, and 13 bases lay in between. This CDR3 reads CASSTLGTAGNTIYF. In DNA form, the CDR3 reads TGTGCCAGCAGTACCCTAGGGACCGCTGGAAACACCATATATTTT.

V usage is TRBV18 and J usage is TRBJ1-1; the D gene is possibly TRBD1 (6 bases). This CDR3 spans 13 amino acids. The germline CDR1 and CDR2 sequences are KGHSH and LQKENI. V lost 1 base to trimming and J lost 8 bases, with 11 bases between them. DNA of the CDR3: TGTGCCAGCTCACCACAGGGGGAAGGGGAAGCTTTCTTT. It is translated as CASSPQGEGEAFF.

The V gene is TRBV6-6, the J gene TRBJ1-5; 9 nucleotides line up with TRBD1. The CDR3 spans 15 residues. Germline V gene lookup returns CDR1 MNHNY and CDR2 SVGAGI (reference sequence). V shed 6 bases and J 7 bases; nucleotides not matched to a gene: 10. CDR3 sequence (DNA): TGTGCCAGCAGACTATCGGGACAGGGACGCCAGCCCCAGCATTTT. As protein: CASRLSGQGRQPQHF.

In this sample, this clone turned up once. The V call is TRBV10-3, the J call TRBJ2-2; weak D call: TRBD2 (6 bases). V was shortened by 4 bases and J by 4 bases, with 13 bases between the two germline ends. Germline values: CDR1 ENHRY, CDR2 SYGVKD. The CDR3 contains 15 residues. CDR3 loop: CAISVGGQGTGELFF. The CDR3 nucleotides are TGTGCCATCAGTGTCGGAGGGCAGGGCACCGGGGAGCTGTTTTTT.

This clone appeared once. The V gene is TRBV9, the J gene TRBJ2-1; TRBD2 agrees at 7 bases. The CDR3 extends over 16 amino acids. CDR1 is SGDLS, CDR2 YYNGEE, per germline. J was trimmed by 3 bases and V by 4 bases; bases with no gene match: 10. The CDR3: CASSLGVGGSYNEQFF. The CDR3 nucleotides are TGTGCCAGCAGCCTCGGGGTTGGCGGGAGCTACAATGAGCAGTTCTTC.

A single count supports this clone. The chain joins TRBV9 to TRBJ1-2; D is uncertain. The V end was cut by 4 bases, the J end by 4 bases, with 14 bases between. The CDR3 is made up of 14 amino acids. The germline V gene encodes CDR1 SGDLS and CDR2 YYNGEE. The CDR3 sequence is CASSPVDPPYGYTF. In DNA, the CDR3 is TGTGCCAGCAGCCCGGTGGACCCTCCCTATGGCTACACCTTC.

This sequence joins TRBV30 and TRBJ2-2, with D perhaps TRBD1 (5 bases). Deletions cut 4 bases from V and 1 base from J, with 10 bases between. Germline values: CDR1 GTSNPN, CDR2 SVGIG (reference sequence). This CDR3 contains 14 residues. The CDR3 DNA reads TGTGCCTGGACAGGGCAGGGGAACACCGGGGAGCTGTTTTTT. Protein product: CAWTGQGNTGELFF.

The chain couples TRBV7-9 to TRBJ1-2, with D possibly matching TRBD1 (6 bases). Germline CDR1 is SEHNR and CDR2 is FQNEAQ (reference sequence). V was shortened by 4 bases and J by 6 bases, with 9 bases between the two germline ends. The CDR3 covers 12 residues. This chain's CDR3 is CASSSTGNGYTF. The CDR3 coding sequence is TGTGCCAGCAGCTCGACAGGCAATGGCTACACCTTC.

The chain links TRBV19 to TRBJ2-1, with 7 bases lining up with TRBD1. Germline V gene lookup returns CDR1 LNHDA and CDR2 SQIVND (reference sequence). Trimming took 1 base from V and 7 from J; bases not matched to a gene: 10. The CDR3 is 16 residues long. CDR3: CASSIGERRGLNEQFF. Here the CDR3 DNA reads TGTGCCAGTAGTATAGGGGAGCGTAGGGGGCTGAATGAGCAGTTCTTC.

The rearrangement uses TRBV5-8 and TRBJ1-5, with D possibly TRBD1 on 6 matching bases. Germline V gene lookup returns CDR1 SGHTS and CDR2 YDEGEE. Trimming took off 6 bases at V and 7 bases at J, with 14 bases between the two ends. The CDR3 sequence is 13 residues long. CDR3 bases: TGTGCCAGCAATCCAGGGGAGAAACAGCCCCAGCATTTT. This sequence encodes CASNPGEKQPQHF. The full variable domain, rest sourced from reference TRBV5-8 and TRBJ1-5, is EAGVTQSPTHLIKTRGQQATLRCSPISGHTSVYWYQQALGLGLQFLLWYDEGEERNRGNFPPRFSGRQFPNYSSELNVNALELEDSALYLCASNPGEKQPQHFGDGTRLSIL.

V usage is TRBV9 and J usage is TRBJ2-1, with 10 nucleotides matching TRBD2. Trimming at V came to 2 bases and at J to 4 bases, leaving 3 bases not matched to a gene. Germline values: CDR1 SGDLS, CDR2 YYNGEE. CDR3 length equals 15 residues. The CDR3 loop is CASSVSGRAYNEQFF. CDR3 in DNA: TGTGCCAGCAGCGTCAGCGGGAGGGCTTACAATGAGCAGTTCTTC.

The chain has TRBV5-6 and TRBJ2-3; unclear D gene. Germline CDR1 and CDR2: SGHDT and YYEEEE. V dropped 4 bases and J dropped 2 bases, with 11 bases sitting between them. The CDR3 covers 14 residues. The CDR3 nucleotides read TGTGCCAGCAGCCCGACTGTACCCACAGATACGCAGTATTTT. This translates into CASSPTVPTDTQYF.

V usage is TRBV5-6 and J usage is TRBJ1-2; 9 bases are shared with TRBD1. This CDR3 contains 14 residues. The ends lost 1 base at V and 3 bases at J; junction bases unmatched: 1. Germline CDR1 and CDR2: SGHDT and YYEEEE. Written as DNA, the CDR3 is TGTGCCAGCAGCTTGAGGACAGGGGACTATGGCTACACCTTC. Translating gives CASSLRTGDYGYTF.